This TCR beta chain derives from a study of cytomegalovirus exposure and HLA in healthy donors. Germline lookup yields CDR1 SGHRS and CDR2 YFSETQ. The CDR3 extends over 13 amino acids. V lost 2 bases, J lost 1 base, and 6 bases lay in between. Both 60 Vbeta primers and 13 Jbeta primers went into the PCR. The table came from immunoSEQ multiplex PCR; TCRdb's copy has only in-frame clones and leaves some out. The sample contains about 150,000 clones, roughly four fifths of which appear only once. General study findings and limits: Serostatus for CMV was the only available immune exposure information.

With regard to this clone: Antigen: not known.

Sequencing input: PBMCs. This chain connects TRBV5-1 to TRBJ1-1; D ambiguous. The sequence was obtained from a man in his late teens or twenties in good health and CMV-seronegative. CDR3 protein: CASSFEGNTEAFF. The CDR3 DNA reads as TGCGCCAGCAGCTTCGAGGGGAACACTGAAGCTTTCTTT.